The clone carrying this T cell receptor beta chain is large within its sample. What it recognizes is unknown. The sample comes from a study of circulating CD8 cells and anti-PD-1 response in melanoma. Points from the study as a whole: The cohort mixed treatment-naive and previously treated patients. At M1, fewer than 7% of TRB clonotypes appeared in multiple subsets.

Using around 14 ng of total RNA, TCR libraries were made with the QIAseq Immune Repertoire TCR panel. TCRdb reprocessed the reads with MiXCR, giving one entry per CDR3 protein. The sample shows 530 or so distinct CDR3 sequences, approximately 7% of them seen only once. Four subsets defined by PD-1 and/or TIGIT were sorted from live CD3+CD8+TCRalphabeta+ cells. This sequence originates from a human donor with melanoma. Sequenced here: CD8+ T cells from PBMCs, sampled at baseline or after one month of anti-PD-1 therapy (not recorded which).

DNA of the CDR3: TGTGCCAGTAGTATGACTAGCGGGGACTACAATGAGCAGTTCTTC. The encoded protein is CASSMTSGDYNEQFF. The J gene is TRBJ2-1, the V gene TRBV19, with 11 bases identical to TRBD2. The CDR3 totals 15 residues. The V gene's germline CDR1 is LNHDA and CDR2 SQIVND (reference sequence). The V and J ends lost 3 bases and 3 bases, in that order; junction bases with no gene match: 1.